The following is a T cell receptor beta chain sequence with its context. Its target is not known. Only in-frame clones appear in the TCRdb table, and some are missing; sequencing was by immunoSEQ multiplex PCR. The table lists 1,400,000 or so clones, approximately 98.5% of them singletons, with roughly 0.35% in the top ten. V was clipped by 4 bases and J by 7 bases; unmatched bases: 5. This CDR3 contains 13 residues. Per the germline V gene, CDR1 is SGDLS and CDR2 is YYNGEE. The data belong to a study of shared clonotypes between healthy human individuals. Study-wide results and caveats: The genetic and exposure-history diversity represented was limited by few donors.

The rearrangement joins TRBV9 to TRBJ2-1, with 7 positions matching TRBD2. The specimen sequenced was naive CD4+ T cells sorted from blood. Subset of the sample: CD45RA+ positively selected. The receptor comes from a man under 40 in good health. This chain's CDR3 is CASSHIGGNEQFF. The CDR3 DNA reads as TGTGCCAGCAGCCACATCGGGGGGAATGAGCAGTTCTTC.